The sequence of this T cell receptor beta chain was determined in a study of neurological immune-mediated disorders. Notes on the study in general: Because no CDR3 amino acid sequences were shared across subjects by expanded clones, private repertoires were suggested in all groups.

By 5'RACE with 10-nucleotide random UMIs, the cDNA was made. The authors obtained over 180 million TCR-beta sequences from 15-18 subjects per sequencing run. TCRdb reprocessed the 5' RACE reads with MiXCR, giving one entry per CDR3 protein. The sample lists 77,000 or so distinct CDR3 sequences; roughly 9.5% were seen once. In germline, CDR1 is MDHEN, CDR2 SYDVKM. The CDR3 is 15 residues long. V was trimmed by 5 bases and J by 0 bases, leaving 10 bases between them. Many counts were recorded for this clonotype. Its antigen remains unidentified. The rearrangement links TRBV28 to TRBJ2-2; D gene ambiguous. This TCR came from a middle-aged man in good health. The material sequenced was PBMCs. The CDR3, as DNA: TGTGCCAGCAGTCAACACCAAACGAACACCGGGGAGCTGTTTTTT. It codes for CASSQHQTNTGELFF.